The next 6 T cell receptor beta chains were all read from a single sample in a study of blood T cells in healthy people across ages. Alongside a J-beta primer mix, a sample-barcoded 5' primer served in a second PCR lasting about 7 to 11 cycles. One entry per CDR3 protein results from TCRdb running MiXCR on the 5' RACE reads. The sample comprises about 1.5 million distinct CDR3 sequences, approximately 43% of which are singletons, and approximately 4.1% rests with the top ten. Material: blood. The receptors were sampled from a woman between 18 and 29 years old in good health.

This sequence joins TRBV6-1 and TRBJ1-1; D unclear. The CDR3 loop spans 15 amino acids. Between the trimmed V and J ends, which lost 1 base and 3 bases, there was a span of 12 bases. Germline V CDR1 and CDR2: MNHNS, SASEGT. This chain's CDR3 is CASSEDLGIDTEAFF. In nucleotides, the CDR3 is TGTGCCAGCAGTGAAGATCTGGGTATAGACACTGAAGCTTTCTTT.

The chain employs TRBV5-1 and TRBJ2-7, with 10 bases fitting TRBD1. V lost 1 base to trimming and J lost 6 bases; unmatched junction nucleotides: 10. Per germline, CDR1 SGHRS and CDR2 YFSETQ. This CDR3 region has 16 residues. The CDR3 is CASSLRGDRGYGEQYF. The CDR3 DNA is TGCGCCAGCAGCTTGCGCGGGGACAGGGGTTACGGCGAGCAGTACTTC.

The chain is built from TRBV4-3 and TRBJ2-7; D is uncertain. The DNA end is more similar to TRBJ2-5, so the J call may be wrong. The CDR3 loop spans 17 amino acids. The germline gives CDR1 LGHNA, CDR2 YSLEER. DNA for the CDR3: TGCGCCAGCAGCCAAGAGAGTCTAGGAATTGGCACAGAGACCCAGTACTTC. Encoded protein: CASSQESLGIGTETQYF.

The rearrangement uses TRBV4-1 and TRBJ2-3; TRBD1 is a possible D gene (6 bases). Trimming removed 3 bases from V and 6 bases from J, with 13 bases in between. The CDR3 runs 14 residues. CDR1 MGHRA and CDR2 YSYEKL come from the germline V gene. CDR3 sequence (DNA): TGCGCCAGCAGCCAGAAAACAGGGCCGGATACGCAGTATTTT. Its translation is CASSQKTGPDTQYF.

This clonotype showed up just a few times. The CDR3 DNA reads as TGCAGTGCTGGTCCAGACAGTCTAGGGGGTGGCTACACCTTC. This gives the protein CSAGPDSLGGGYTF. The chain is built from TRBV20-1 and TRBJ1-2; maybe TRBD1 (6 bases). The length of the CDR3 is 14 residues. Deletions cut 5 bases from V and 7 bases from J, with 20 bases between. Germline V gene sequence: CDR1 DFQATT, CDR2 SNEGSKA (reference sequence).

V usage is TRBV7-2 and J usage is TRBJ2-1; the D gene is possibly TRBD1 (6 bases). Germline CDR1 SGHTA, CDR2 FQGNSA. The ends were cut back, 1 base at V and 5 bases at J, with 18 bases in the middle. This CDR3 region has 17 residues. This chain's CDR3 is CASSLGSTGRMNNEQFF. As DNA, the CDR3 is TGTGCCAGCAGCTTAGGATCGACAGGACGGATGAACAATGAGCAGTTCTTC.